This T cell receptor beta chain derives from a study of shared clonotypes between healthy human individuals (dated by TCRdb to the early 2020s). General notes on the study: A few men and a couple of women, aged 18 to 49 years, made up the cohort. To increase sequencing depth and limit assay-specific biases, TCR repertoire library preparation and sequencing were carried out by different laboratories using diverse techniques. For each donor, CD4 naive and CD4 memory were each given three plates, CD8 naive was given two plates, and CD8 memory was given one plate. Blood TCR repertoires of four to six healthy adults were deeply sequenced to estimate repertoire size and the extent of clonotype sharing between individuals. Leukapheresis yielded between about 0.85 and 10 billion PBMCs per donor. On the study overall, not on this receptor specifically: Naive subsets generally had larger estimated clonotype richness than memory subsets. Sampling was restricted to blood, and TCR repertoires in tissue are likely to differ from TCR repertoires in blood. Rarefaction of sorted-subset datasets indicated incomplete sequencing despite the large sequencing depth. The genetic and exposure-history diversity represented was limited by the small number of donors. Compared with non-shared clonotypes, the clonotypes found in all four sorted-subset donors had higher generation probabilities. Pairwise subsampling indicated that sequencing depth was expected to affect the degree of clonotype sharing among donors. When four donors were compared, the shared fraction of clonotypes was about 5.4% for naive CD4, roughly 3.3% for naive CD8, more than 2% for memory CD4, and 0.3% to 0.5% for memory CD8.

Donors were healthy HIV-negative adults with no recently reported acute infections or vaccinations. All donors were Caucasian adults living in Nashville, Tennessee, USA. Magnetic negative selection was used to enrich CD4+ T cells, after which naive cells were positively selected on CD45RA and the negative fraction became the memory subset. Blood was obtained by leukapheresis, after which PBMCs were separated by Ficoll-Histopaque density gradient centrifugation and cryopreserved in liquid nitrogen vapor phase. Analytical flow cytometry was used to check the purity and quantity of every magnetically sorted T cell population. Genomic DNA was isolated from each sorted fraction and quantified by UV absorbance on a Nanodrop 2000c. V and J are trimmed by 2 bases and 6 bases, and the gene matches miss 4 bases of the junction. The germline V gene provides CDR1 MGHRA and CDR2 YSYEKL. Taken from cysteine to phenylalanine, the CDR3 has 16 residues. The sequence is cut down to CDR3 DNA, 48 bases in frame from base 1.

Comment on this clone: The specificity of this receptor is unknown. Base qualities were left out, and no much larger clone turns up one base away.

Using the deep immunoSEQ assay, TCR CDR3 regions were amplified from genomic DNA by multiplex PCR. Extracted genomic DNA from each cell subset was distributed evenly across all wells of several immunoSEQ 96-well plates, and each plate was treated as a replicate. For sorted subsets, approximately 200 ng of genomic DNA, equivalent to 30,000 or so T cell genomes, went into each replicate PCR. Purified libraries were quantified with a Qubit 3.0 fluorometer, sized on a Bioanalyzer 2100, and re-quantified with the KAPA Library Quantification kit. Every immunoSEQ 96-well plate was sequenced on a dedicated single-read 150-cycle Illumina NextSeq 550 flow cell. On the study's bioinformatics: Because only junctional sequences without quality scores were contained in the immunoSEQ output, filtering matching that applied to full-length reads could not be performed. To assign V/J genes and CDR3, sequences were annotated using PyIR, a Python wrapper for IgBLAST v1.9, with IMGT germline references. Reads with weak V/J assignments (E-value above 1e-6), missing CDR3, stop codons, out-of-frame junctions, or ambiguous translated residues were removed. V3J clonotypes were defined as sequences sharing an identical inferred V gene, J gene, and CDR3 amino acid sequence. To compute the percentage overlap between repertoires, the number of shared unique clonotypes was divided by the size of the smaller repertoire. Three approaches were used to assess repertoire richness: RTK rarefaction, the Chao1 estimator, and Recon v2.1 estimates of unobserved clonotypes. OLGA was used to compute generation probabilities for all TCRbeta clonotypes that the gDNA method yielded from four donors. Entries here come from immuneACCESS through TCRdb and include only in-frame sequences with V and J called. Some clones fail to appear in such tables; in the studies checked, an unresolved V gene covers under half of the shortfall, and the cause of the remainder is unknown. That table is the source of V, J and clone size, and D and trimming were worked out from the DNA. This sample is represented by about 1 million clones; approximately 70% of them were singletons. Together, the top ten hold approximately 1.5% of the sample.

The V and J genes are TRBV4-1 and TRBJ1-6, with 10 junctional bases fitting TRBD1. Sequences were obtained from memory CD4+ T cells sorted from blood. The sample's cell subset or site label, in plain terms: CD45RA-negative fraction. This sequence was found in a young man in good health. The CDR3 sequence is CASSQFWDRGNSPLHF. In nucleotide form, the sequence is TGCGCCAGCAGCCAATTCTGGGACAGGGGTAATTCACCCCTCCACTTT.